This T cell receptor (beta chain) was identified in a study of blood T cell repertoires in COVID-19. Trimming pared 0 bases from V and 5 bases from J, leaving 8 bases between. Germline V CDR1 and CDR2: LGHDT, YNNKEL (reference sequence). The CDR3 consists of 14 residues. Patients at the Seattle site were enrolled during active infection and followed longitudinally. In the authors' methods: Estimates of nucleated cell counts were drawn from the amplification of reference gene primers. TCRdb's copy holds only in-frame clones and misses some; the assay was immunoSEQ multiplex PCR. That table furnishes V, J and clone size, whereas the DNA furnished D and trimming. The sample records 95,000 to 100,000 clones, approximately 90% being singletons.

The sequencing input was peripheral blood. The clonotype was recovered from a human donor with COVID-19, enrolled during active disease. The donor label of this sample is uncertain. The J gene is TRBJ2-1, the V gene TRBV3-1 (or the pseudogene TRBV3-2); TRBD1 is a possible D gene (6 bases). The CDR3 is CASSQDNRDNEQFF. CDR3 in DNA: TGTGCCAGCAGCCAAGATAACAGGGACAATGAGCAGTTCTTC.